This TCR beta chain was found in a study of post-analysis software for immune sequencing data. Whole-study findings and limits: Controls' normalized Chao1 diversity significantly exceeded that of multiple sclerosis patients. Among five TRBV segments more frequent in patients than controls were TRBV5-6, TRBV5-1 and TRBV20-1.

Researchers reported that TCR beta cDNA libraries carried unique molecular identifiers. Input of about 0.95 to 10 million T cells yielded 500,000 to 650,000 cDNA molecules. TCRdb reanalysed the PCR reads using MiXCR and keeps one entry per CDR3 protein. The sample includes hundreds of thousands of distinct CDR3 sequences, approximately 50% of them seen just once. As for this clonotype: Antigen specificity is unknown.

The CDR3 covers 19 residues. Per the germline V gene, CDR1 is SGHTA and CDR2 is FQGNSA. The V gene end was trimmed by 1 base and the J gene end by 1 base; junction bases not matched to a gene: 10. The sequencing sample was made of blood. The chain uses TRBV7-2 and TRBJ2-7, with TRBD2 matching over 13 bases. This clonotype was sampled from a girl aged 10-17 years with multiple sclerosis. As DNA, the CDR3 is TGTGCCAGCAGCTTAGGGGTAGGGACTAGCGGGGTTCAATCCTACGAGCAGTACTTC. It codes for CASSLGVGTSGVQSYEQYF.